Each of the 26 T cell receptor beta chains below was sequenced from the same sample in a study of T cells after yellow fever vaccination. TCRdb fed the 5' RACE reads into MiXCR, producing one record per CDR3 protein. The sample lists some 560,000 distinct CDR3 sequences; approximately 16% were seen once. The material was PBMCs, obtained 4 to 5 days after the first yellow fever vaccination. The receptors shown here come from a man younger than 35 who received the YFV17D yellow fever vaccine.

This clonotype has a handful of counts. J is TRBJ1-1 and V is TRBV4-3; the D gene is possibly TRBD1 (5 bases). Trimming removed 0 bases at V and 5 bases at J, with 16 bases between. This CDR3 is 16 amino acids long. Germline values: CDR1 LGHNA, CDR2 YSLEER. CDR3: CASSQDSQLRGTEAFF. CDR3 nucleotide sequence: TGCGCCAGCAGCCAAGATAGCCAATTGAGGGGTACTGAAGCTTTCTTT.

The chain joins TRBV29-1 to TRBJ1-2; TRBD1 aligns across 8 bases. The CDR3 length is 11 residues. The V segment lost 5 bases and the J segment 9 bases; nucleotides outside the gene matches: 5. Germline CDR1 SQVTM, CDR2 ANQGSEA. The CDR3 DNA reads TGCAGCGTTCGGACAGGGATGCGCTACACCTTC. Protein sequence: CSVRTGMRYTF.

The rearrangement joins TRBV7-2 to TRBJ2-1; TRBD1 is a possible D gene (6 bases). With 2 bases removed from V and 5 bases from J, the gap between germline ends came to 13 bases. The V gene's germline CDR1 is SGHTA and CDR2 FQGNSA. The CDR3 totals 15 residues. As DNA, the CDR3 is TGTGCCAGCAGCTTAACCGGGACAAATCACAATGAGCAGTTCTTC. Residues: CASSLTGTNHNEQFF.

This chain links TRBV20-1 with TRBJ2-6, with 10 bases identical to TRBD2. The junction had 7 bases not matched to a gene; V was cut back by 5 bases and J by 0 bases. Germline CDR1 DFQATT, CDR2 SNEGSKA (reference sequence). CDR3 length equals 17 residues. The CDR3 sequence is CSALDTSGTSGANVLTF. As DNA, the CDR3 is TGCAGTGCTCTAGACACTAGCGGGACCTCTGGGGCCAACGTCCTGACTTTC.

This clonotype was seen a handful of times. The chain combines TRBV20-1 with TRBJ2-7, with D perhaps matching TRBD2 (7 bases). The CDR3 sequence is 12 residues long. V lost 5 bases and J 6 bases, leaving 14 bases between the germline ends. The germline gives CDR1 DFQATT, CDR2 SNEGSKA (reference sequence). CDR3 loop: CSAPRGGVEQYV. CDR3 nucleotide sequence: TGCAGTGCTCCTAGGGGGGGCGTCGAGCAGTACGTC.

The chain joins TRBV5-1 to TRBJ2-2; no firm D call. V shed 1 base and J shed 0 bases, with 7 bases lying between them. Per germline, CDR1 SGHRS and CDR2 YFSETQ. The CDR3 is made up of 15 amino acids. DNA for the CDR3: TGCGCCAGCAGCTTGAACAGACCGAACACCGGGGAGCTGTTTTTT. Protein sequence: CASSLNRPNTGELFF.

This chain links TRBV7-9 with TRBJ2-3, with unresolved D. The V end lost 0 bases, the J end lost 4 bases, and 8 bases lay between the germline ends. The length of the CDR3 is 14 residues. The germline V gene has CDR1 SEHNR and CDR2 FQNEAQ (reference sequence). CDR3 nucleotide sequence: TGTGCCAGCAGCTTAGCTATCCTCGCAGATACGCAGTATTTT. It yields the protein CASSLAILADTQYF.

The sample holds a few counts of this clonotype. The chain combines TRBV24-1 with TRBJ2-3; the match to TRBD1 covers 8 bases. V lost 1 base, J lost 5 bases, and 10 bases stayed unmatched. The germline CDR1 and CDR2 sequences are KGHDR and SFDVKD. There are 17 residues in the CDR3. CDR3 residues: CATSDFGNRGERDTQYF. The CDR3 DNA follows: TGTGCCACCAGTGATTTTGGTAACAGGGGGGAAAGAGATACGCAGTATTTT.

The rearrangement links TRBV11-2 to TRBJ2-7, with no clear D. V was shortened by 5 bases and J by 0 bases, with 23 bases between the two germline ends. There are 18 residues in the CDR3. Per the germline V gene, CDR1 is SGHAT and CDR2 is FQNNGV. CDR3 nucleotides: TGTGCCAGCAGCCCTAACTCCCATCACAGAGTCAGCTCCTACGAGCAGTACGTC. It is translated as CASSPNSHHRVSSYEQYV.

The chain combines TRBV29-1 with TRBJ1-1; D is possibly TRBD1 (6 bases). V was pared by 3 bases and J by 2 bases, with 10 bases between. This CDR3 comprises 13 residues. Germline V gene lookup returns CDR1 SQVTM and CDR2 ANQGSEA. The CDR3 nucleotides read TGCAGCGTTGAGGTGGACAGAAACACTGAAGCTTTCTTT. Translating it yields CSVEVDRNTEAFF.

This clonotype was counted between two and nine times. The gene calls are TRBV7-9 and TRBJ2-7, with D possibly being TRBD1 or TRBD2 (6 bases each). Germline V lookup: CDR1 SEHNR, CDR2 FQNEAQ (reference sequence). V was clipped by 8 bases and J by 7 bases, with 18 bases between them. The CDR3 runs 13 residues. CDR3 region: CASGQQGLREQYF. For the CDR3, the DNA is TGTGCCAGCGGTCAACAGGGACTGAGGGAGCAGTACTTC.

This clonotype has only a few counts. This chain connects TRBV4-1 to TRBJ2-3; the match to TRBD2 covers 9 bases. Germline V gene lookup returns CDR1 MGHRA and CDR2 YSYEKL. J gave up 6 bases and V 0 bases, and 7 bases lay outside the gene matches. The CDR3 has 16 residues. CDR3 region: CASSQEQRGASDTQYF. The DNA for the CDR3 is TGCGCCAGCAGCCAAGAACAGCGGGGGGCCAGCGATACGCAGTATTTT.

The rearrangement uses TRBV2 and TRBJ1-5, with D possibly matching TRBD1 (6 bases). CDR3 length: 13 amino acids. V lost 4 bases, J lost 6 bases, and 10 bases lay in between. CDR1 and CDR2 (germline): SNHLY, FYNNEI. The CDR3 here is CASSAGVGQPQHF. CDR3 DNA: TGTGCCAGCAGTGCAGGGGTAGGTCAGCCCCAGCATTTT.

The chain uses TRBV7-2 and TRBJ2-5, with no clear D. Trimming took off 1 base at V and 5 bases at J, with 17 bases between the two ends. This CDR3 has 16 amino acids. From germline, CDR1 is SGHTA and CDR2 FQGNSA. CDR3 protein: CASSLGSGQGWETQYF. CDR3 nucleotide sequence: TGTGCCAGCAGCTTAGGGTCGGGCCAAGGGTGGGAGACCCAGTACTTC.

This clonotype was detected ten times or more. The V and J genes are TRBV29-1 and TRBJ2-4, with D unclear. CDR1 is SQVTM and CDR2 is ANQGSEA in the germline V gene. The V end was cut by 6 bases, the J end by 7 bases, with 13 bases between. This CDR3 is built from 12 residues. The CDR3 loop reads CSVAGLGNIQYF. As DNA, the CDR3 is TGCAGCGTCGCCGGCCTTGGGAACATTCAGTACTTC.

This clonotype was counted a few times. The chain links TRBV5-5 to TRBJ1-1; D gene uncertain. Per the germline V gene, CDR1 is SGHKS and CDR2 is YYEKEE (reference sequence). V dropped 0 bases and J dropped 3 bases, with 3 bases sitting between them. The CDR3 is 12 residues long. CDR3 nucleotides: TGTGCCAGCAGCTTGGAGTACACTGAAGCTTTCTTT. This encodes CASSLEYTEAFF.

There are a few counts of this clonotype. The V and J genes are TRBV4-2 and TRBJ2-5, with TRBD2 matching over 11 bases. The CDR3 totals 18 residues. Trimming took 0 bases from V and 5 from J; bases not matched to a gene: 11. CDR1 is LGHNA, CDR2 YNFKEQ, per germline. The CDR3 DNA reads as TGTGCCAGCAGCCAAGAATCTAGCGGGGGGCTTCCCACGGAGACCCAGTACTTC. Protein sequence: CASSQESSGGLPTETQYF.

The chain combines TRBV27 with TRBJ2-6; the D is unclear. Per germline, CDR1 MNHEY and CDR2 SMNVEV (reference sequence). With 0 bases removed from V and 0 bases from J, the gap between germline ends came to 15 bases. The CDR3 spans 19 residues. The CDR3 region has the DNA TGTGCCAGCAGTTTATCGAACCTACCCACTGACTCTGGGGCCAACGTCCTGACTTTC. Translating gives CASSLSNLPTDSGANVLTF.

V and J are TRBV28 and TRBJ1-4; D gene unclear. The CDR3 sequence is 15 residues long. V gave up 5 bases and J gave up 7 bases, with 17 bases separating them. Germline loops: CDR1 MDHEN, CDR2 SYDVKM. The CDR3 coding sequence is TGTGCCAGCAGTACCCCGGGCCGACCCTTTGAAAAACTGTTTTTT. This encodes CASSTPGRPFEKLFF.

The chain is built from TRBV10-2 and TRBJ2-5, with D tentatively TRBD1 (7 bases). V gave up 3 bases and J gave up 5 bases, with 16 bases separating them. Germline CDR1 is WSHSY and CDR2 is SAAADI. The CDR3 totals 15 residues. The CDR3 reads CASSDPGGKRETQYF. CDR3 nucleotide sequence: TGCGCCAGCAGTGATCCAGGGGGGAAACGTGAGACCCAGTACTTC.

This clonotype showed up just a few times. The chain uses TRBV5-1 and TRBJ2-2; D perhaps matches TRBD2 (6 bases). The CDR3 is 14 residues long. Germline CDR1 and CDR2: SGHRS and YFSETQ. Trimming removed 5 bases at V and 1 base at J, with 9 bases between. The CDR3 sequence: CASRGTLNTGELFF. The CDR3 DNA is TGCGCCAGCAGAGGGACTTTGAACACCGGGGAGCTGTTTTTT.

Remarks on this clonotype: A read error may account for a junction end that differs from germline. This chain links TRBV2 with TRBJ2-5; no reliable D call. Looked up from germline, CDR1 is SNHLY and CDR2 is FYNNEI. The CDR3 covers 11 residues. CDR3 coding DNA: TGTGCCAGCAGTGAGGGCAGCAGGAGAGACTTC. Its translation: CASSEGSRRDF. Together with reference TRBV2 and TRBJ2-5, the CDR3 gives the full variable domain: EPEVTQTPSHQVTQMGQEVILRCVPISNHLYFYWYRQILGQKVEFLVSFYNNEISEKSEIFDDQFSVERPDGSNFTLKIRSTKLEDSAMYFCASSEGSRRDFGPGTRLLVL.

The chain couples TRBV4-3 to TRBJ2-2; D not resolved. The ends were cut back, 1 base at V and 0 bases at J, with 9 bases in the middle. Per the germline V gene, CDR1 is LGHNA and CDR2 is YSLEER. This CDR3 has 16 residues. The CDR3 sequence is CASSQGHYPNTGELFF. The CDR3 bases are TGCGCCAGCAGCCAAGGACACTACCCGAACACCGGGGAGCTGTTTTTT.

The sample holds a few counts of this clonotype. The chain has TRBV11-2 and TRBJ2-2; tentatively, D is TRBD1 (6 bases). The CDR3 sequence is 15 residues long. Trimming shortened V by 5 bases and J by 1 base, and 11 bases separated the two germline ends. Germline CDR1 reads SGHAT; CDR2 reads FQNNGV. This CDR3 reads CASSLPGQNTGELFF. The CDR3 region has the DNA TGTGCCAGCAGCCTCCCGGGACAGAACACCGGGGAGCTGTTTTTT.

This chain joins TRBV20-1 and TRBJ2-7; D may match TRBD1 or TRBD2 (5 bases each). CDR3 length equals 14 residues. Germline V gene sequence: CDR1 DFQATT, CDR2 SNEGSKA (reference sequence). V was cut by 4 bases and J by 5 bases, with 18 bases left in between. The CDR3 is CSAMGHPEVHEQYF. The CDR3 bases are TGCAGTGCTATGGGGCATCCGGAGGTCCACGAGCAGTACTTC.

V usage is TRBV4-2 and J usage is TRBJ2-3; 10 nucleotides align to TRBD2. The CDR3 length is 15 residues. Germline V gene sequence: CDR1 LGHNA, CDR2 YNFKEQ. Unmatched junction bases numbered 7, after V lost 5 bases and J lost 5 bases. DNA of the CDR3: TGTGCCAGCAGCTCTAGCGGGGGCGGCATAGATACGCAGTATTTT. This gives the protein CASSSSGGGIDTQYF.